A single sample gave rise to the 32 T cell receptor beta chains below, sequenced in a study of T-cell reconstitution after alpha-beta-depleted transplantation in children. Unique molecular identifiers were incorporated during preparation of the TCRbeta library. TCRdb recomputed calls from the PCR reads with MiXCR, one row per CDR3 protein. The table has more than 85,000 distinct CDR3 sequences, approximately 5.4% seen once. The sample in question was PBMCs, mostly from graft donor cells, obtained 60 days after TCRalphabeta/CD19-depleted stem cell transplant. These receptors all come from a female patient under 10 years old who had a stem cell transplant for Fanconi anemia, so the T cells may come from the graft donor.

In its sample, this clonotype was seen a few times. The chain combines TRBV12-3 or TRBV12-4 with TRBJ1-6; possible D gene TRBD1, 5 bases. CDR3 length: 19 amino acids. The V gene lost 2 bases and the J gene lost 9 bases, with 26 bases spanning the gap. The CDR3 sequence is CASSLSATVNKPSGSPLHF. In DNA, the CDR3 is TGTGCCAGCAGTTTAAGTGCGACAGTTAATAAACCCTCGGGTTCACCCCTCCACTTT.

This clonotype was observed many times. Here the CDR3 reads CSAQRREDTQYF. Written as DNA, the CDR3 is TGCAGTGCACAGCGGCGGGAAGATACGCAGTATTTT. The rearrangement links TRBV20-1 to TRBJ2-3; weak D call: TRBD2 (6 bases). Trimming stripped 6 bases from V and 5 bases from J, with 12 bases between. CDR3 length equals 12 residues. CDR1 is DFQATT and CDR2 is SNEGSKA in the germline V gene (reference sequence).

This clonotype was seen at least ten times. The chain uses TRBV7-2 and TRBJ1-2; D is uncertain. The V end lost 1 base, the J end lost 4 bases, and 10 bases lay between the germline ends. Germline CDR1 reads SGHTA; CDR2 reads FQGNSA. The CDR3 length is 14 residues. The CDR3 region is CASSLGTDFYGYTF. The CDR3 DNA is TGTGCCAGCAGCTTAGGTACAGATTTCTATGGCTACACCTTC.

The sample holds many counts of this clonotype. The chain recombines TRBV6-6 with TRBJ1-6; tentative D call: TRBD1 (6 bases). The CDR3 runs to 11 residues. Per germline, CDR1 MNHNY and CDR2 SVGAGI (reference sequence). V gave up 11 bases and J gave up 6 bases, with 8 bases separating them. The CDR3 coding sequence is TGTGCCGCAGGGGTTAATTCACCCCTCCACTTT. Encoded protein: CAAGVNSPLHF.

The sample holds many counts of this clonotype. The chain couples TRBV28 to TRBJ2-1; TRBD2 aligns across 10 bases. The CDR3 sequence is 16 residues long. J gave up 3 bases and V 3 bases, and 5 bases lay outside the gene matches. The germline V gene has CDR1 MDHEN and CDR2 SYDVKM. The CDR3 here is CASSLGLARFYNEQFF. In DNA, the CDR3 is TGTGCCAGCAGTTTGGGACTAGCGAGATTCTACAATGAGCAGTTCTTC.

This clonotype was seen many times. The V gene is TRBV5-3, the J gene TRBJ2-1, with no clear D. TRBV5-3 is designated an ORF whose function remains uncertain. V lost 1 base and J 5 bases, leaving 13 bases between the germline ends. The CDR3 is made up of 15 amino acids. The CDR3 region has the DNA TGTGCCAGAAGCTTGAAGCCCGGTGTCAACAATGAGCAGTTCTTC. Encoded protein: CARSLKPGVNNEQFF.

The J gene is TRBJ2-1, the V gene TRBV7-3; TRBD2 matches 7 bases. Germline V gene sequence: CDR1 SGHTA, CDR2 FQGTGA. The CDR3 loop spans 18 amino acids. Germline trimming cut 1 base from V and 4 bases from J; bases unmatched to any gene: 13. The CDR3 protein is CASSLIAGGSPPYNEQFF. The CDR3 DNA is TGTGCCAGCAGCTTAATAGCGGGCGGGAGCCCGCCTTACAATGAGCAGTTCTTC.

Ten or more counts support this clonotype. The V and J genes are TRBV29-1 and TRBJ2-7; D gene ambiguous. The CDR3 covers 11 residues. Germline V lookup: CDR1 SQVTM, CDR2 ANQGSEA. Trimming took 4 bases from V and 4 from J, leaving 8 bases between them. CDR3 residues: CSVVLQYEQYF. As DNA, the CDR3 is TGCAGCGTTGTCCTTCAGTACGAGCAGTACTTC.

This clonotype was detected ten times or more. The chain combines TRBV2 with TRBJ2-5; tentative D call: TRBD2 (6 bases). Trimming removed 2 bases from V and 5 bases from J, with 15 bases in between. Germline CDR1 is SNHLY and CDR2 is FYNNEI. The CDR3 consists of 15 residues. As DNA, the CDR3 is TGTGCCAGCAGTGAAAATTTGCGGGGTCGGGAGACCCAGTACTTC. Translation gives CASSENLRGRETQYF.

This clonotype was seen ten or more times. This chain connects TRBV12-3 or TRBV12-4 to TRBJ1-5; D call uncertain. Trimming removed 0 bases from V and 4 bases from J, with 4 bases in between. There are 13 residues in the CDR3. This CDR3 is CASSLALNQPQHF. The DNA of the CDR3 is TGTGCCAGCAGTTTAGCGCTAAATCAGCCCCAGCATTTT.

At least ten counts were recorded for this clonotype. The V and J genes are TRBV20-1 and TRBJ2-5; D remains ambiguous. Germline values: CDR1 DFQATT, CDR2 SNEGSKA (reference sequence). The CDR3 contains 13 residues. The V end was cut by 2 bases, the J end by 4 bases, with 11 bases between. In DNA form, the CDR3 reads TGCAGTGCTAGACTCCTCGCACGAGAGACCCAGTACTTC. Translation: CSARLLARETQYF.

This clonotype was seen ten or more times. The chain has TRBV2 and TRBJ1-5, with 11 bases fitting TRBD1. The V segment lost 5 bases and the J segment 5 bases; nucleotides outside the gene matches: 5. The length of the CDR3 is 15 residues. Germline V gives CDR1 SNHLY, CDR2 FYNNEI. CDR3 sequence (DNA): TGTGCCAGCAGTCGGGACAGGGGGTTTGATCAGCCCCAGCATTTT. This sequence encodes CASSRDRGFDQPQHF.

This clonotype was counted at least ten times. This chain uses TRBV12-3 or TRBV12-4 with TRBJ2-3, with D possibly matching TRBD1 (5 bases). With 3 bases removed from V and 2 bases from J, the gap between germline ends came to 21 bases. The CDR3 totals 18 residues. CDR3 protein: CASSFFFGGRAATDTQYF. In nucleotides, the CDR3 is TGTGCCAGCAGTTTCTTTTTCGGCGGCAGGGCAGCCACAGATACGCAGTATTTT.

This clonotype was counted ten times or more. This chain links TRBV18 with TRBJ1-1; D remains ambiguous. The V and J ends lost 2 bases and 4 bases respectively, with 5 bases between them. The germline gives CDR1 KGHSH, CDR2 LQKENI. The CDR3 totals 12 residues. The CDR3 reads CASSPGLTEAFF. The CDR3 coding sequence is TGTGCCAGCTCACCAGGGCTCACTGAAGCTTTCTTT.

This clonotype was seen a handful of times. The gene calls are TRBV5-1 and TRBJ1-2, with 8 bases aligning to TRBD1. This CDR3 comprises 14 residues. Losses at the gene ends were 2 bases for V and 8 bases for J; bases not matched to a gene: 8. Looked up from germline, CDR1 is SGHRS and CDR2 is YFSETQ. The CDR3 region is CASSLNPGTGGYTF. The DNA of the CDR3 is TGCGCCAGCAGCTTAAACCCCGGGACAGGAGGCTACACCTTC.

The V gene is TRBV7-9, the J gene TRBJ2-2, with D perhaps TRBD1 or TRBD2 (5 bases each). Trimming took off 9 bases at V and 7 bases at J, with 18 bases between the two ends. Per the germline V gene, CDR1 is SEHNR and CDR2 is FQNEAQ (reference sequence). The CDR3 length is 14 residues. The CDR3 bases are TGTGCCAGGACTCGGGGCCCGTCGAGCGGGGAGCTGTTTTTT. Protein sequence: CARTRGPSSGELFF.

V is TRBV28 and J is TRBJ1-2, with D possibly being TRBD1 (5 bases). Trimming cost V 6 bases and J 4 bases, with 21 bases left between them. Germline CDR1 MDHEN, CDR2 SYDVKM. This CDR3 has 16 amino acids. The chain's CDR3 is CASSPFGGNPFYGYTF. The DNA of the CDR3 is TGTGCCAGCAGCCCCTTTGGGGGGAACCCTTTCTATGGCTACACCTTC.

Ten or more counts support this clonotype. The chain recombines TRBV27 with TRBJ2-4, with D possibly being TRBD1 (5 bases). Germline V gene sequence: CDR1 MNHEY, CDR2 SMNVEV (reference sequence). The CDR3 totals 15 residues. Trimming removed 6 bases at V and 0 bases at J, with 12 bases between. The CDR3 DNA follows: TGTGCCAGCAGCCGAATAGGGGTAGCCAAAAACATTCAGTACTTC. Amino acid sequence: CASSRIGVAKNIQYF.

This sequence joins TRBV20-1 and TRBJ2-7, with 10 positions matching TRBD2. V lost 7 bases and J lost 0; bases outside the gene matches: 9. The CDR3 covers 15 residues. The germline CDR1 and CDR2 sequences are DFQATT and SNEGSKA (reference sequence). CDR3 DNA sequence: TGCAGTGTTTCGAGAGCGGGAGGGACCTCCTACGAGCAGTACTTC. It is translated as CSVSRAGGTSYEQYF.

The chain links TRBV19 to TRBJ2-3; 10 nucleotides match TRBD1. The CDR3 spans 15 residues. From germline, CDR1 is LNHDA and CDR2 SQIVND (reference sequence). The trim removed 7 bases at V and 2 bases at J, leaving 6 bases unmatched. CDR3 in amino acids: CASTDRGRYTDTQYF. CDR3 sequence (DNA): TGTGCCAGTACTGACAGGGGGCGTTACACAGATACGCAGTATTTT.

This clonotype was counted ten times or more. This chain uses TRBV29-1 with TRBJ2-3; a weak D match, TRBD1 (5 bases). The CDR3 sequence is 11 residues long. In germline, CDR1 is SQVTM, CDR2 ANQGSEA. V was shortened by 5 bases and J by 4 bases, with 7 bases between the two germline ends. For the CDR3, the DNA is TGCAGCGTTTTCAGGGCAGATACGCAGTATTTT. This translates into CSVFRADTQYF.

The sample holds many counts of this clonotype. The chain employs TRBV7-3 and TRBJ2-1; the match to TRBD2 covers 9 bases. CDR1 is SGHTA, CDR2 FQGTGA, per germline. V was pared by 2 bases and J by 3 bases, with 2 bases of the junction left unmatched. CDR3 length equals 15 residues. The CDR3 nucleotides are TGTGCCAGCAGCTTAGCTAGCGGGGACTACAATGAGCAGTTCTTC. It encodes CASSLASGDYNEQFF.

This clonotype was seen a handful of times. The rearrangement joins TRBV6-5 to TRBJ2-7; 10 bases match TRBD1. Germline-derived CDR1 and CDR2 are MNHEY and SVGAGI. Trimming at V came to 4 bases and at J to 1 base, leaving 4 bases not matched to a gene. The CDR3 length is 15 residues. The CDR3 reads CASSSGQGTSYEQYF. The CDR3 DNA is TGTGCCAGCAGTTCGGGACAGGGGACATCCTACGAGCAGTACTTC.

This clonotype showed up many times. The rearrangement joins TRBV7-2 to TRBJ2-7; 9 bases are shared with TRBD1. V shed 3 bases and J 3 bases; nucleotides not matched to a gene: 3. This CDR3 contains 14 residues. The germline CDR1 and CDR2 sequences are SGHTA and FQGNSA. This chain's CDR3 is CASSFRDRVYEQYF. In nucleotides, the CDR3 is TGTGCCAGCAGCTTCCGGGACAGGGTCTACGAGCAGTACTTC.

This clonotype has a count of ten or more. V usage is TRBV6-2 or TRBV6-3 and J usage is TRBJ2-7, with D tentatively TRBD1 (8 bases). Germline lookup yields CDR1 MNHEY and CDR2 SVGEGT. CDR3 length: 15 residues. Trimming shortened V by 5 bases and J by 6 bases, and 20 bases separated the two germline ends. CDR3 nucleotide sequence: TGTGCCAGCAGTACAGGGGGAGGGCCCTCGATCGAGCAGTACTTC. Amino acid sequence: CASSTGGGPSIEQYF.

V is TRBV29-1 and J is TRBJ2-1, with 7 bases lining up with TRBD1. The V and J ends lost 0 bases and 8 bases, in that order; junction bases with no gene match: 16. There are 17 residues in the CDR3. Germline CDR1 and CDR2: SQVTM and ANQGSEA. This chain's CDR3 is CSVEDGQGVIRLDEQFF. Written as DNA, the CDR3 is TGCAGCGTTGAAGACGGTCAGGGGGTTATTCGTTTGGATGAGCAGTTCTTC.

J is TRBJ1-2 and V is TRBV5-1, with a possible D match to TRBD1 (5 bases). The CDR3 extends over 14 amino acids. Germline loops: CDR1 SGHRS, CDR2 YFSETQ. V was trimmed by 5 bases and J by 3 bases, leaving 14 bases between them. This CDR3 reads CASRGDRGYYGYTF. As DNA, the CDR3 is TGCGCCAGCAGGGGGGACCGGGGATACTATGGCTACACCTTC.

This clonotype has just a few counts. The chain is built from TRBV20-1 and TRBJ2-1; 12 nucleotides match TRBD2. Germline V gene data show CDR1 as DFQATT and CDR2 as SNEGSKA (reference sequence). The CDR3 loop spans 14 amino acids. V trimming: 6 bases; J trimming: 8 bases; junction bases outside the gene matches: 8. The CDR3 reads CSASSSGGAYEQFF. In DNA, the CDR3 is TGCAGTGCCTCCTCTAGCGGGGGGGCATATGAGCAGTTCTTC.

The V and J genes are TRBV28 and TRBJ2-1; 8 bases fit TRBD1. V shed 5 bases and J 5 bases; nucleotides not matched to a gene: 11. The CDR3 has 16 amino acids. Looked up from germline, CDR1 is MDHEN and CDR2 is SYDVKM. The CDR3: CASSPSGQVKDNEQFF. DNA of the CDR3: TGTGCCAGCAGTCCCTCGGGACAGGTAAAAGACAATGAGCAGTTCTTC.

Regarding this clonotype: This sequence may be a read error, since a much larger clone differs from it by one base. The chain recombines TRBV28 with TRBJ2-7; the match to TRBD1 covers 8 bases. The germline CDR1 and CDR2 sequences are MDHEN and SYDVKM. Losses at the gene ends were 7 bases for V and 1 base for J; bases not matched to a gene: 9. The CDR3 has 15 residues. The CDR3 region has the DNA TGTGCCAGCACTTCTCTGGACAGGGAATCCTACGAGCAGTACTTC. Its translation: CASTSLDRESYEQYF.

This clonotype was detected ten times or more. The chain uses TRBV7-3 and TRBJ2-3, with 8 bases that match TRBD1. V was clipped by 5 bases and J by 0 bases; unmatched bases: 7. The CDR3 runs 16 residues. CDR1 is SGHTA, CDR2 FQGTGA, per germline. The CDR3 coding sequence is TGTGCCAGCAGCCAACTGGGGACAGGTAGCACAGATACGCAGTATTTT. Translated, it gives CASSQLGTGSTDTQYF.

This clonotype was counted ten times or more. This sequence joins TRBV20-1 and TRBJ2-7, with D hard to call. The CDR3 sequence is 11 residues long. CDR1 is DFQATT and CDR2 is SNEGSKA in the germline V gene (reference sequence). V lost 2 bases and J 3 bases, leaving 5 bases between the germline ends. The DNA of the CDR3 is TGCAGTGCTAGACAGTTCTACGAGCAGTACTTC. Protein product: CSARQFYEQYF.